This T cell receptor (beta chain) was found in a study of spatial heterogeneity in lung cancer. Whole-study context: In the raw reads, each unique TCR and UMI combination was present more than ten times on average.

The CDR3 covers 14 residues. Germline CDR1 is MNHEY and CDR2 is SVGEGT. V was cut by 2 bases and J by 4 bases, with 11 bases left in between. TCRdb independently ran MiXCR on the 5' RACE reads; one entry per CDR3 protein. The sample contains tens of thousands of distinct CDR3 sequences, 2.5% to 3.5% of which appear only once. This clonotype was observed many times. The time point here: sample taken at primary tumor resection. Frozen PBMC, nontumor lung or tumor provided whole RNA, which was sequenced unsorted. The rearrangement links TRBV6-2 or TRBV6-3 to TRBJ1-1; possible D gene TRBD1, 5 bases. Sequencing was performed on normal lung tissue next to the tumor, taken at surgery. This TCR came from a male donor with early-stage non-small cell lung cancer. This CDR3 is CASSYGGGGTEAFF. CDR3 in DNA: TGTGCCAGCAGTTACGGGGGAGGAGGCACTGAAGCTTTCTTT.